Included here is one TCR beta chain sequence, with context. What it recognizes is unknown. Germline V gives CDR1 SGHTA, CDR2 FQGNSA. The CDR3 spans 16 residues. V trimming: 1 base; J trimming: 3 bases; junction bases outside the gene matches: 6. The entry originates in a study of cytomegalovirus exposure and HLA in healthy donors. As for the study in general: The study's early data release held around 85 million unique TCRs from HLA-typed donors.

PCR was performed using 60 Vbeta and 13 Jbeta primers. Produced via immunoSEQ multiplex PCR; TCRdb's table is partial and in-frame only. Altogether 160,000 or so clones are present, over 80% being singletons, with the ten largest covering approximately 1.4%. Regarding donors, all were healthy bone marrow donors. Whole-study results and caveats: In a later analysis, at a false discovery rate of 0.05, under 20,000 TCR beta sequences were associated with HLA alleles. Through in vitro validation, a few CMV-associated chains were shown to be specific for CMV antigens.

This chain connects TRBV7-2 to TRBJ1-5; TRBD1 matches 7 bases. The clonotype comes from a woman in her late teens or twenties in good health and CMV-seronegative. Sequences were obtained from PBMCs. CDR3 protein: CASSLGDSILNQPQHF. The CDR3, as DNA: TGTGCCAGCAGCTTAGGGGACAGCATCCTCAATCAGCCCCAGCATTTT.